This T cell receptor beta chain comes out of a study of T cells after yellow fever vaccination. Broader study findings: It was a small share of clonotypes that appeared in both CD4 and CD8 compartments. Subsequent to the booster, the majority of primary-vaccination clones reappeared (around 96% CD4, approximately 85% CD8). High-abundance clonotypes from the bulk population could contaminate FACS-sorted repertoires. The secondary response showed a weaker magnitude and a faster peak, day 5 versus 15.

Points on this clonotype: Its matching antigen is unknown.

After removal of 10 bases from V and 3 bases from J, the junction contained 4 bases not matched to a gene. The CDR3 is made up of 12 amino acids. CDR1 and CDR2 (germline): MNHNY, SVGAGI (reference sequence). Via MiXCR, TCRdb re-called the 5' RACE reads, giving one row per CDR3 protein. The sample gives hundreds of thousands of distinct CDR3 sequences, 13% of which show up once; over 12% is in the top ten. The sample was PBMCs, taken on the day of the yellow fever booster vaccination. The sequence was collected from a man aged 30 to 39 who received the YFV17D yellow fever vaccine. The chain has TRBV6-6 and TRBJ2-7, with 9 bases fitting TRBD1. Here the CDR3 reads CAIGQGFYEQYF. CDR3 bases: TGTGCCATTGGACAGGGGTTCTACGAGCAGTACTTC.